This TCR beta chain was observed in a study of blood T cell repertoires in COVID-19. Across the study: The cDNA or gDNA used as material had been derived from T cells, B-cell-depleted T cells, or PBMCs.

As processed by the authors: Reference gene primer amplification yielded estimated nucleated cell counts. TCRdb's copy holds only in-frame clones and misses some; the assay was immunoSEQ multiplex PCR. Clonal size and the V and J genes are those of that table, whereas D and trimming came from the DNA. Of some 73,000 clones detected, roughly 86% appear once; the ten largest clones hold less than 15%. The germline V gene has CDR1 SGHNT and CDR2 YYREEE (reference sequence). The CDR3 has 14 amino acids. V was clipped by 4 bases and J by 6 bases, with 16 bases between them. The sequencing input was peripheral blood. This receptor was taken from a woman aged 55-69 years with acute or convalescent COVID-19. This chain joins TRBV5-4 and TRBJ2-5, with a weak D call TRBD1 (5 bases). The CDR3 nucleotides are TGTGCCAGCAGCGCCGACAGTCGGGCGAAGACCCAGTACTTC. It encodes CASSADSRAKTQYF.